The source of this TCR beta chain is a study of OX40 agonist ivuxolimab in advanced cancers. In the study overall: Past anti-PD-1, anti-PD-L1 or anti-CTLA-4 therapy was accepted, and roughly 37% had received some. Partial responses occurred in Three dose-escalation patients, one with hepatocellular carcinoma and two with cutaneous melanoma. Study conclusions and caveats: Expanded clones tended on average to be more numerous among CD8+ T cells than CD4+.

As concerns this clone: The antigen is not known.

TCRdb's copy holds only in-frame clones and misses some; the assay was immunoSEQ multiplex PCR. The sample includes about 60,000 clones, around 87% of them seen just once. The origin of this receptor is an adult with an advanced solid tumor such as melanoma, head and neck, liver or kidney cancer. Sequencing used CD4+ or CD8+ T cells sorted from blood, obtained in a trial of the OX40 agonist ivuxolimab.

The chain's CDR3 is CASTSDLGEQYF. The CDR3 DNA is TGTGCCAGCACTAGCGACCTCGGCGAGCAGTACTTC. The chain links TRBV6-6 to TRBJ2-7; D might be TRBD2 (6 bases). CDR3 length: 12 amino acids. Germline loops: CDR1 MNHNY, CDR2 SVGAGI (reference sequence). V lost 7 bases and J lost 6, with 13 bases in between.